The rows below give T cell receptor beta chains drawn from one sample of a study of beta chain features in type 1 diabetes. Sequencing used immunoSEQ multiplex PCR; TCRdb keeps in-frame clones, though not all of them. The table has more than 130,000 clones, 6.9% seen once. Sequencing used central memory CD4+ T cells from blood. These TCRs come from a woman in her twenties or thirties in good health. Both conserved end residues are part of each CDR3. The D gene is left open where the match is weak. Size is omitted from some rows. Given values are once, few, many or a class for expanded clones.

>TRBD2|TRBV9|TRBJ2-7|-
TGTGCCAGCAGCGTAGATCCGGGAGGGCCGGGAGAGCAGTACTTC
CASSVDPGGPGEQYF
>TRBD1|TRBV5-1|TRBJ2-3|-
TGCGCCAGCAGCGTAACAGGGGGCGCGACAGATACGCAGTATTTT
CASSVTGGATDTQYF
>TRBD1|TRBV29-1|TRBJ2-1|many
TGCAGCGTTATAGACAGGGTAACGTTCTTC
CSVIDRVTFF
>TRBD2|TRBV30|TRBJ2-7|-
TGTGCCTGGAGTCCGCCGGGACTAGCGGGGATCTACGAGCAGTACTTC
CAWSPPGLAGIYEQYF
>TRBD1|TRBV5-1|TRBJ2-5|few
TGCGCCAGCAGCCTGACAGGGGGAGGTGAGACCCAGTACTTC
CASSLTGGGETQYF
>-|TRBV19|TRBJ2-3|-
TGTGCCAGTAGTAAAGCCCTGACAACTTCTAGCACAGATACGCAGTATTTT
CASSKALTTSSTDTQYF
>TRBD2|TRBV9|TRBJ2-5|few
TGTGCCAGCAGCGTAGGACTAGCGGGAGAGCAAGAGACCCAGTACTTC
CASSVGLAGEQETQYF
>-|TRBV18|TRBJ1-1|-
TGTGCCAGCTCACCCGGACGGGGGAACACTGAAGCTTTCTTT
CASSPGRGNTEAFF
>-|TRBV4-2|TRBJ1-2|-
TGTGCCAGCAGCCGCGAGCGGGGGGACTATGGCTACACCTTC
CASSRERGDYGYTF
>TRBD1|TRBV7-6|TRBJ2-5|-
TGTGCCAGCAGCATCCTGCGGGCGGGACAGGGAGAGATGGAGACCCAGTACTTC
CASSILRAGQGEMETQYF
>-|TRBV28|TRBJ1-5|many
TGTGCCAGCAGTTTATGGGGCGGCAATCAGCCCCAGCATTTT
CASSLWGGNQPQHF
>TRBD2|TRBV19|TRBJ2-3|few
TGTGCCAGTAGCAGACTAGCGGAGCCCACAGATACGCAGTATTTT
CASSRLAEPTDTQYF
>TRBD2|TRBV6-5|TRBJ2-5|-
TGTGCCAGCAGTGCCAGCGGGAGTGGGGAGACCCAGTACTTC
CASSASGSGETQYF
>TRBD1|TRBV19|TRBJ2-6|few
TGTGCCAGTAGTAGAGGACAGGACTCTGGGGCCAACGTCCTGACTTTC
CASSRGQDSGANVLTF
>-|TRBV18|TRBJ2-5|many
TGTGCCAGCTCACCACCCGGGAGACACCAAGAGACCCAGTACTTC
CASSPPGRHQETQYF
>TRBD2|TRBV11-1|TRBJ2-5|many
TGTGCCAGCAGCTCCAGGACTAGCGGGAGTGGAGAGACCCAGTACTTC
CASSSRTSGSGETQYF
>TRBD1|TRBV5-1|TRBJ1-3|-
TGCGCCAGCAGTGGACCGGGACAGGTCTCTGGAAACACCATATATTTT
CASSGPGQVSGNTIYF
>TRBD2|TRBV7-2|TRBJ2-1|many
TGTGCCAGCAGCTTAGGGACTAGCGGGAGAAGGGTAGGTGAGCAGTTCTTC
CASSLGTSGRRVGEQFF